A single T cell receptor beta chain is shown here with its context. Antigen unknown. These data belong to a study of blood T cells in healthy people across ages. Drawing of peripheral blood yielded about 10 milliliters from each donor. Findings and caveats of the study: Observed TCR beta diversity showed a strong correlation with the percentage of naive T cells as measured by flow cytometry.

A second PCR of roughly 6 to 12 cycles used a sample-barcoded 5' primer and a J-beta primer mix. TCRdb reprocessed the 5' RACE reads with MiXCR, giving one entry per CDR3 protein. The data hold some 1.8 million distinct CDR3 sequences, with approximately 39% observed a single time. CDR1 and CDR2 from the germline V gene are SGHRS and YFSETQ. The V segment lost 4 bases and the J segment 3 bases; nucleotides outside the gene matches: 15. The CDR3 is 17 residues long. The sample comprised blood. This clonotype originated in a human donor in good health. V usage is TRBV5-1 and J usage is TRBJ1-1, with 7 bases aligning to TRBD1. The CDR3 DNA reads as TGCGCCAGCAGCCGGGCCGGACCGGGACAGTTTGACACTGAAGCTTTCTTT. Its translation is CASSRAGPGQFDTEAFF. The whole variable domain, filled in from reference TRBV5-1 and TRBJ1-1, reads KAGVTQTPRYLIKTRGQQVTLSCSPISGHRSVSWYQQTPGQGLQFLFEYFSETQRNKGNFPGRFSGRQFSNSRSEMNVSTLELGDSALYLCASSRAGPGQFDTEAFFGQGTRLTVV.